This T cell receptor beta chain derives from a study of immune heterogeneity within non-small cell lung tumors. Bulk tumor genomic DNA, around 590 ng per sample, was used as template. Collection of several biopsies per primary tumor, spaced far apart, took place during surgery. Enrolled individuals presented with untreated, newly diagnosed non-small cell lung cancer and received curative surgery. V was cut by 4 bases and J by 0 bases, with 4 bases left in between. The CDR3 spans 13 residues. This clonotype is classed as medium-sized. Multiplex PCR with 32 V and 13 J primers amplified TCR beta CDR3. TCRdb reprocessed the multiplex PCR reads via MiXCR and lists one record per CDR3 protein. The sample lists 2,500 to 3,000 distinct CDR3 sequences; roughly 27% were seen once.

The sample taken for sequencing was lung tumor tissue. The source of this sequence is a man between 60 and 75 years old with non-small cell lung cancer. The chain employs TRBV12-3 or TRBV12-4 and TRBJ1-5; the D is unclear. The CDR3 loop reads CASSYYSNQPQHF. The CDR3 DNA reads as TGTGCCAGCAGTTATTATAGCAATCAGCCCCAGCATTTT.